Below, 25 T cell receptor beta chains from the same sample are listed, as sequenced in a study of T cell repertoires in cytomegalovirus infection. TCRdb reprocessed the reads with MiXCR, giving one entry per CDR3 protein. The sample records approximately 130,000 distinct CDR3 sequences, approximately 9.2% being singletons. Material for sequencing was PBMCs. The receptors shown here come from a human donor in good health (CMV status not recorded). Some clones in this sample may be carry-over from other donors' samples.

This clonotype appeared many times. V gene TRBV6-5 combines with J gene TRBJ2-7, with D possibly being TRBD1 (6 bases). V lost 7 bases to trimming and J lost 3 bases, with 13 bases between them. The CDR3 contains 13 residues. Germline CDR1 and CDR2: MNHEY and SVGAGI. The chain's CDR3 is CASTSGQRYEQYF. CDR3 DNA: TGTGCCAGCACCTCAGGACAGCGCTACGAGCAGTACTTC.

This rearrangement joins TRBV6-5 to TRBJ1-4, with a weak D call TRBD1 (5 bases). V lost 0 bases, J lost 6 bases, and 23 bases lay in between. The CDR3 consists of 19 residues. CDR1 MNHEY and CDR2 SVGAGI come from the germline V gene. The CDR3 here is CASSYSSVVQAGGDEKLFF. In DNA form, the CDR3 reads TGTGCCAGCAGTTACTCGTCAGTTGTACAGGCGGGGGGTGATGAAAAACTGTTTTTT.

There are many counts of this clonotype. The V call is TRBV12-3 or TRBV12-4, the J call TRBJ2-1; TRBD1 matches at 11 bases. The CDR3 sequence is 15 residues long. V shed 4 bases, J shed 8 bases, and the junction held 7 bases outside the gene matches. The CDR3: CASSSGTGGTYEQFF. The DNA of the CDR3 is TGTGCCAGCAGTTCCGGGACAGGGGGGACGTATGAGCAGTTCTTC.

In its sample, this clonotype was seen many times. V gene TRBV29-1 combines with J gene TRBJ1-4; no clear D. This CDR3 is 13 amino acids long. The germline gives CDR1 SQVTM, CDR2 ANQGSEA. Trimming removed 4 bases from V and 7 bases from J, with 13 bases in between. CDR3 sequence (DNA): TGCAGCGTTGTGGAAATGATCGGTGAAAAACTGTTTTTT. Its translation is CSVVEMIGEKLFF.

V usage is TRBV19 and J usage is TRBJ2-1, with 8 bases aligning to TRBD2. From germline, CDR1 is LNHDA and CDR2 SQIVND (reference sequence). V lost 5 bases to trimming and J lost 0 bases; unmatched junction nucleotides: 6. This CDR3 is 16 amino acids long. Written as DNA, the CDR3 is TGTGCCAGTAGTCCCGCGGCGGGGGGCTCCTACAATGAGCAGTTCTTC. It codes for CASSPAAGGSYNEQFF.

In its sample, this clonotype was seen many times. The V and J genes are TRBV10-3 and TRBJ1-1; D call uncertain. The germline V and J ends were trimmed by 6 bases and 9 bases, with 20 bases remaining between them. Germline CDR1 is ENHRY and CDR2 is SYGVKD. The CDR3 is made up of 14 amino acids. The CDR3 sequence: CAIRFPVERDQAFF. CDR3 nucleotide sequence: TGTGCCATCAGATTCCCCGTTGAGAGGGATCAAGCTTTCTTT.

This clonotype has a handful of counts. J is TRBJ1-1 and V is TRBV9; D is possibly TRBD1 (6 bases). Trimming stripped 0 bases from V and 4 bases from J, with 13 bases between. The CDR3 contains 15 residues. The germline V gene encodes CDR1 SGDLS and CDR2 YYNGEE. The CDR3 bases are TGTGCCAGCAGCGTAGCTCCCCTGGGGGCCACTGAAGCTTTCTTT. This codes for CASSVAPLGATEAFF.

This clonotype was counted many times. This chain joins TRBV28 and TRBJ2-5; D ambiguous. CDR3 size: 11 residues. V was pared by 10 bases and J by 3 bases, with 9 bases between. Germline CDR1 is MDHEN and CDR2 is SYDVKM. The CDR3 protein is CATQREETQYF. The CDR3 coding sequence is TGTGCCACCCAAAGGGAAGAGACCCAGTACTTC.

Many counts were recorded for this clonotype. The chain is built from TRBV7-2 and TRBJ2-4; D is perhaps TRBD2 (5 bases). CDR3 length: 13 amino acids. Germline V gene lookup returns CDR1 SGHTA and CDR2 FQGNSA. The V and J ends lost 6 bases and 4 bases respectively, with 10 bases between them. The CDR3 protein is CASRGDGKNIQYF. CDR3 nucleotides: TGTGCCAGCAGGGGAGACGGAAAAAACATTCAGTACTTC.

This clonotype occurred many times. V and J are TRBV6-5 and TRBJ2-3; 10 bases agree with TRBD2. Trimming took 0 bases from V and 2 from J; bases not matched to a gene: 5. From germline, CDR1 is MNHEY and CDR2 SVGAGI. The CDR3 covers 17 residues. CDR3 amino acids: CASSYSSLAGVTDTQYF. CDR3 DNA: TGTGCCAGCAGTTACTCGAGCCTAGCGGGGGTCACAGATACGCAGTATTTT.

This clonotype was seen a handful of times. This chain joins TRBV4-2 and TRBJ1-6; no definite D call. The germline V and J ends were trimmed by 0 bases and 10 bases, with 7 bases remaining between them. Germline V gene sequence: CDR1 LGHNA, CDR2 YNFKEQ. CDR3 size: 13 residues. CDR3 bases: TGTGCCAGCAGCCAAGATCGTGGATCACCCCTCCACTTT. It codes for CASSQDRGSPLHF.

At least ten counts were recorded for this clonotype. The rearrangement joins TRBV20-1 to TRBJ1-4, with 8 bases matching TRBD1. Germline CDR1 reads DFQATT; CDR2 reads SNEGSKA (reference sequence). The V segment lost 6 bases and the J segment 5 bases; nucleotides outside the gene matches: 11. The length of the CDR3 is 15 residues. The CDR3 spells CSAIRSGQGNEKLFF. In DNA, the CDR3 is TGCAGTGCAATAAGATCCGGACAGGGAAATGAAAAACTGTTTTTT.

This clonotype was recorded many times. This chain links TRBV28 with TRBJ1-1, with 7 bases matching TRBD1. V lost 8 bases to trimming and J lost 3 bases; unmatched junction nucleotides: 12. The CDR3 is 15 residues long. CDR1 is MDHEN, CDR2 SYDVKM, per germline. CDR3 bases: TGTGCCAGCCAAAATAACAGGGGCCAATACACTGAAGCTTTCTTT. Its protein product is CASQNNRGQYTEAFF. The variable domain in full, completed from reference TRBV28 and TRBJ1-1, reads DVKVTQSSRYLVKRTGEKVFLECVQDMDHENMFWYRQDPGLGLRLIYFSYDVKMKEKGDIPEGYSVSREKKERFSLILESASTNQTSMYLCASQNNRGQYTEAFFGQGTRLTVV.

This clonotype was picked up many times. The V call is TRBV14, the J call TRBJ1-2; D may be TRBD1 (6 bases). Germline V gene data show CDR1 as SGHDN and CDR2 as FVKESK. The CDR3 has 13 amino acids. The V end lost 2 bases, the J end lost 4 bases, and 8 bases lay between the germline ends. CDR3: CASSQRGGYGYTF. In DNA form, the CDR3 reads TGTGCCAGCAGCCAACGAGGGGGCTATGGCTACACCTTC.

This clonotype was seen at least ten times. V gene TRBV12-3 or TRBV12-4 combines with J gene TRBJ1-2; perhaps TRBD1 as D (5 bases). V lost 6 bases to trimming and J lost 4 bases, with 15 bases between them. The CDR3 totals 14 residues. The CDR3 sequence is CASRITGDPYGYTF. DNA of the CDR3: TGTGCCAGCAGGATCACAGGAGATCCCTATGGCTACACCTTC.

This clonotype was seen many times. The chain carries TRBV7-2 and TRBJ1-1, with 9 bases aligning to TRBD1. CDR3 length: 16 residues. Trimming took 5 bases from V and 1 from J; bases not matched to a gene: 8. In germline, CDR1 is SGHTA, CDR2 FQGNSA. In DNA, the CDR3 is TGTGCCAGCAGCCATTTACCGGGACAGGGGAACACTGAAGCTTTCTTT. Its protein is CASSHLPGQGNTEAFF. Together with reference TRBV7-2 and TRBJ1-1, the CDR3 gives the full variable domain: GAGVSQSPSNKVTEKGKDVELRCDPISGHTALYWYRQSLGQGLEFLIYFQGNSAPDKSGLPSDRFSAERTGGSVSTLTIQRTQQEDSAVYLCASSHLPGQGNTEAFFGQGTRLTVV.

V usage is TRBV12-3 or TRBV12-4 and J usage is TRBJ1-1, with TRBD1 identical over 11 bases. The CDR3 loop spans 16 amino acids. Trimming at V came to 3 bases and at J to 4 bases, leaving 7 bases not matched to a gene. The DNA of the CDR3 is TGTGCCAGCAGTTTTTTATCGGGGACAGGGGGCACTGAAGCTTTCTTT. Its protein product is CASSFLSGTGGTEAFF.

This chain joins TRBV5-4 and TRBJ2-7, with TRBD1 matching 10 bases. The CDR3 is made up of 15 amino acids. J gave up 2 bases and V 2 bases, and 4 bases lay outside the gene matches. CDR1 and CDR2 from the germline V gene are SGHNT and YYREEE (reference sequence). CDR3 sequence (DNA): TGTGCCAGCAGCTTCGACAGGGGGCGGGCCTACGAGCAGTACTTC. It translates to CASSFDRGRAYEQYF. Full variable domain (missing parts from reference TRBV5-4 and TRBJ2-7): ETGVTQSPTHLIKTRGQQVTLRCSSQSGHNTVSWYQQALGQGPQFIFQYYREEENGRGNFPPRFSGLQFPNYSSELNVNALELDDSALYLCASSFDRGRAYEQYFGPGTRLTVT.

This clonotype was recorded many times. The J gene is TRBJ1-2, the V gene TRBV28; D ambiguous. V dropped 6 bases and J dropped 3 bases, with 11 bases sitting between them. The CDR3 has 13 residues. Per the germline V gene, CDR1 is MDHEN and CDR2 is SYDVKM. The DNA of the CDR3 is TGTGCCAGCAGCGAGAGGGATTACTATGGCTACACCTTC. Its translation is CASSERDYYGYTF.

This clonotype was seen ten or more times. The chain links TRBV20-1 to TRBJ2-1; the D gene is possibly TRBD2 (5 bases). The V end lost 5 bases, the J end lost 0 bases, and 14 bases lay between the germline ends. The CDR3 is 15 residues long. Germline V lookup: CDR1 DFQATT, CDR2 SNEGSKA (reference sequence). CDR3 bases: TGCAGTGCTGGTAATAGCGTCGGCTCCTACAATGAGCAGTTCTTC. Translating it yields CSAGNSVGSYNEQFF.

The table lists this clonotype with many counts. The chain combines TRBV5-5 with TRBJ1-1; D unresolved. V was trimmed by 0 bases and J by 0 bases, leaving 9 bases between them. The CDR3 is 15 amino acids. The V gene's germline CDR1 is SGHKS and CDR2 YYEKEE (reference sequence). Written as DNA, the CDR3 is TGTGCCAGCAGCTTGGCCACCAGAATGAACACTGAAGCTTTCTTT. Encoded protein: CASSLATRMNTEAFF.

This clonotype was found many times. The chain joins TRBV20-1 to TRBJ2-3, with 10 bases that match TRBD2. The CDR3 is 15 amino acids. V lost 5 bases to trimming and J lost 4 bases; unmatched junction nucleotides: 9. CDR1 is DFQATT and CDR2 is SNEGSKA in the germline V gene (reference sequence). CDR3 region: CSASLLAGSADTQYF. In nucleotides, the CDR3 is TGCAGTGCTTCACTACTAGCGGGGTCCGCAGATACGCAGTATTTT.

Ten or more counts support this clonotype. V gene TRBV7-2 combines with J gene TRBJ2-1; D might be TRBD1 (6 bases). Trimming left V 4 bases short and J 4 bases short, with 11 bases between. Germline V CDR1 and CDR2: SGHTA, FQGNSA. The CDR3 is made up of 14 amino acids. The CDR3 loop is CASSSGAAYNEQFF. DNA for the CDR3: TGTGCCAGCAGCTCAGGGGCCGCATACAATGAGCAGTTCTTC.

This clonotype came up a few times. The CDR3 is CASGGEAGELFF. The CDR3 DNA reads TGTGCCAGCGGAGGGGAGGCCGGGGAGCTGTTTTTT. The chain carries TRBV5-6 and TRBJ2-2, with TRBD2 as a possible D gene (6 bases). Germline CDR1 and CDR2: SGHDT and YYEEEE. The CDR3 sequence is 12 residues long. Trimming pared 7 bases from V and 6 bases from J, leaving 10 bases between. Based on the CDR3 plus reference TRBV5-6 and TRBJ2-2, the full variable domain is DAGVTQSPTHLIKTRGQQVTLRCSPKSGHDTVSWYQQALGQGPQFIFQYYEEEERQRGNFPDRFSGHQFPNYSSELNVNALLLGDSALYLCASGGEAGELFFGEGSRLTVL.

This clonotype was recorded at least ten times. The gene calls are TRBV29-1 and TRBJ2-3, with TRBD1 matching over 7 bases. V shed 5 bases and J 3 bases; nucleotides not matched to a gene: 11. Germline CDR1 reads SQVTM; CDR2 reads ANQGSEA. This CDR3 has 15 amino acids. CDR3 loop: CSVLVPDRATDTQYF. The DNA for the CDR3 is TGCAGCGTTTTGGTGCCTGACAGGGCGACAGATACGCAGTATTTT.